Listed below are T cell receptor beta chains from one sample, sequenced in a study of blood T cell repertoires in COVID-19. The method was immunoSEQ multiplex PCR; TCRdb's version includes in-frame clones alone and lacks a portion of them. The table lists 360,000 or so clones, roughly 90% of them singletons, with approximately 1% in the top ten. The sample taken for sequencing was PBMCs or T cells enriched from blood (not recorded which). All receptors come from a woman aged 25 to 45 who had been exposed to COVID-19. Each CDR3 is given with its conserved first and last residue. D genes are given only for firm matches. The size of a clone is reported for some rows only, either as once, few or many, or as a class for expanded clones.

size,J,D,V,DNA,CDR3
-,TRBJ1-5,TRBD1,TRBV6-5,TGTGCCAGCACCCTAGACAGGGGAAATCAGCCCCAGCATTTT,CASTLDRGNQPQHF
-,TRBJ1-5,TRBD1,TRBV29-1,TGCAGCGTTGCGGGACAGGGGATTAATCAGCCCCAGCATTTT,CSVAGQGINQPQHF
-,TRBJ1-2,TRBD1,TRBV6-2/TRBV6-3,TGTGCCAGCAGTTCCCCCGACAGGGACTATGGCTACACCTTC,CASSSPDRDYGYTF
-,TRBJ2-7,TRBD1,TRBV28,TGTGCCAGCAGTCGGGTGACAGGGGGCTACGAGCAGTACTTC,CASSRVTGGYEQYF
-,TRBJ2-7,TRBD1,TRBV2,TGTGCCAGCAGTGGGCCGGGACAGGGGCTCCAGCAGTACTTC,CASSGPGQGLQQYF
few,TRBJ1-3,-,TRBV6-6,TGTGCCAGCAGTAAGGACATCGGTGGAAACACCATATATTTT,CASSKDIGGNTIYF
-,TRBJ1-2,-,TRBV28,TGTGCCACCACTAGGGAGAACTATGGCTACACCTTC,CATTRENYGYTF
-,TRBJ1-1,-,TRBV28,TGTGCCAGCAGTACAGGGAGAACTGAAGCTTTCTTT,CASSTGRTEAFF
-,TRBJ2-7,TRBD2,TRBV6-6,TGTGCCAGCAGTTCGGGACTAGCGGTATCGGGGTACGAGCAGTACTTC,CASSSGLAVSGYEQYF
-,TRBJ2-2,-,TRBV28,TGTGCCAGCAGTTTATGGGGGGCCGGGGAGAGCACCGGGGAGCTGTTTTTT,CASSLWGAGESTGELFF
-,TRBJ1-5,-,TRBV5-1,TGCGCCAGCAGCCGGGGGTTCGGCCAGCCCCAGCATTTT,CASSRGFGQPQHF
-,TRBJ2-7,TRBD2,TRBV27,TGTGCCAGCAGCTCCTTTGGCGGGAGCGGGTACGAGCAGTACTTC,CASSSFGGSGYEQYF
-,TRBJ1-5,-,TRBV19,TGTGCCAGTCGGTGGGGGCGAGGCAATCAGCCCCAGCATTTT,CASRWGRGNQPQHF
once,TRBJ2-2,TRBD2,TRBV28,TGTGCCTTAGGGGCTAGCGGGGCGAACACCGGGGAGCTGTTTTTT,CALGASGANTGELFF
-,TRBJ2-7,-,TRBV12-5,TGTGCTAGTGGACGGGAAGGTTGGGACGAGCAGTACTTC,CASGREGWDEQYF
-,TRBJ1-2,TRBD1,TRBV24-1,TGTGCCACCAGTGGACAGGGGACCTATGGCTACACCTTC,CATSGQGTYGYTF
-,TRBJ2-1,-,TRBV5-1,TGCGCCAGCAGCTTGGGAGGTGGGGGGATGAGCCATGAGCAGTTCTTC,CASSLGGGGMSHEQFF
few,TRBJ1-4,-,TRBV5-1,TGCGCCAGCAGCGACTTGGCAACTAATGAAAAACTGTTTTTT,CASSDLATNEKLFF
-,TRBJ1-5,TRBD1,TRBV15,TGTGCCACCAGCAGAGTTCGGACAGGCGGTGGGCAGCCCCAGCATTTT,CATSRVRTGGGQPQHF
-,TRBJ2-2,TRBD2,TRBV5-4,TGTGCCAGCAGCTTGGGGCGGGAGCGGACCGGGGAGCTGTTTTTT,CASSLGRERTGELFF
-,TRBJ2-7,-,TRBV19,TGTGCCAGTAGTATAGTGGCCAGAACCTCCTACGAGCAGTACTTC,CASSIVARTSYEQYF
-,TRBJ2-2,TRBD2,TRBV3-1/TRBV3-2,TGTGCCAGCAGCCAAGTTCTAGCGGGAGGGGCCGGGGAGCTGTTTTTT,CASSQVLAGGAGELFF
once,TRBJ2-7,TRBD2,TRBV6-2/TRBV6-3,TGTGCCAGCAGGCCTAGCGGGACGGCCCATTCAGACGAGCAGTACTTC,CASRPSGTAHSDEQYF
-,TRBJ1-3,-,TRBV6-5,TGTGCCAGCAGTTACTCGATTGGCGGTGGAAACACCATATATTTT,CASSYSIGGGNTIYF
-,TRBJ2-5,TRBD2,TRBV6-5,TGTGCCAGCAGTCCAGGACTAGCGGGAGAGACCCAGTACTTC,CASSPGLAGETQYF
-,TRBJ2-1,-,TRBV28,TGTGCCAGCAGTTTAGAGTTTTCTGAGCAGTTCTTC,CASSLEFSEQFF
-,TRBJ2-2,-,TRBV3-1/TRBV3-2,TGTGCCAGCAGCCCGTACACCGGGGAGCTGTTTTTT,CASSPYTGELFF
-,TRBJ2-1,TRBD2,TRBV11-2,TGTGCCAGCAGCTTATGGGGTAGCGGGAGGTTAGGGGATGAGCAGTTCTTC,CASSLWGSGRLGDEQFF
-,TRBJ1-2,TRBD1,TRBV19,TGTGCCAGTAGTATAAGTCTAAGAGGGGGCGGCTATGGCTACACCTTC,CASSISLRGGGYGYTF
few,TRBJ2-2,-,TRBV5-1,TGCGCCAGTACACTCATTGGGAGCTCGGCCGGGGAGCTGTTTTTT,CASTLIGSSAGELFF
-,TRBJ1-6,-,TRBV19,TGTGCCAGTAGTGAACAGACATCAAGGGGTTCACCCCTCCACTTT,CASSEQTSRGSPLHF
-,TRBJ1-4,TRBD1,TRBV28,TGTGCCAGCTGGACAGGGAGCGAAAAACTGTTTTTT,CASWTGSEKLFF
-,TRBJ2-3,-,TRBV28,TGTGCCAGCAGCTCCTCCGGGACTCCTAGCACAGATACGCAGTATTTT,CASSSSGTPSTDTQYF
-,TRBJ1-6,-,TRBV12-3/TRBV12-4,TGTGCCAGCAGTTTCGGGTGGAATTCACCCCTCCACTTT,CASSFGWNSPLHF
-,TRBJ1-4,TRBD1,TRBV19,TGTGCCAGTAGTCCCCGGACAGGGGGAAATGAAAAACTGTTTTTT,CASSPRTGGNEKLFF
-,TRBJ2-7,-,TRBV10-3,TGTGCCATCAGGACAGGAGTCTCCTACGAGCAGTACTTC,CAIRTGVSYEQYF
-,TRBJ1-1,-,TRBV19,TGTGCCAGTAGTATTGGGGCAGGGGTAGACACTGAAGCTTTCTTT,CASSIGAGVDTEAFF
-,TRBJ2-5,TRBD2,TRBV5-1,TGCGCCAGCAGCTTGGGAGCGGGAGGGCCAGAGGAGACCCAGTACTTC,CASSLGAGGPEETQYF
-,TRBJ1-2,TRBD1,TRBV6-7,TGTGCCAGGTTCCCCTTGACAGGGAAAGGCTACACCTTC,CARFPLTGKGYTF
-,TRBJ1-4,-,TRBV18,TGTGCCAGCTCACCAAACCAAGCTACGGTTAATGAAAAACTGTTTTTT,CASSPNQATVNEKLFF
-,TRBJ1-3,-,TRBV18,TGTGCCAGCTCAAGCGACAGTGGGCCTGGAAACACCATATATTTT,CASSSDSGPGNTIYF
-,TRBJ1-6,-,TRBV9,TGTGCCAGCAGCGGGGGGGACTTTAAGAATTCACCCCTCCACTTT,CASSGGDFKNSPLHF
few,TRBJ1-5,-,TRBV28,TGTGCCAGCAGTTTACCTGTTAGCAATCAGCCCCAGCATTTT,CASSLPVSNQPQHF
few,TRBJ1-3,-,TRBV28,TGTGCCAGCAGTGGCGCGGCCTTAACTGGAAACACCATATATTTT,CASSGAALTGNTIYF
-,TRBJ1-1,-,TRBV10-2,TGCGCCAGCAGTGAAGTTGCAGGGCTGGGGAACACTGAAGCTTTCTTT,CASSEVAGLGNTEAFF
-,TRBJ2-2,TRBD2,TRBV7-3,TGTGCCAGCAGCTTAACTTTAGCGGGAGCCCCCGGGGAGCTGTTTTTT,CASSLTLAGAPGELFF
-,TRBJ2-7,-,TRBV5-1,TGCGCCAGCAGCTTGCATGCTAGAACCGGGGGTGCCGAGCAGTACTTC,CASSLHARTGGAEQYF
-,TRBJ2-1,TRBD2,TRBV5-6,TGTGCCAGCAGCTTCCCCACCCGACTAGCGGGAAGATCCTACAATGAGCAGTTCTTC,CASSFPTRLAGRSYNEQFF
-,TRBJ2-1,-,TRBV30,TGTGCCGGCAGGGTTAATGAGCAGTTCTTC,CAGRVNEQFF
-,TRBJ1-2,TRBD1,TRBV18,TGTGCCAGCTCACGAACCTTAGGGGGCGATTCCGACTATGGCTACACCTTC,CASSRTLGGDSDYGYTF
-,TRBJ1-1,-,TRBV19,TGTGCCATCTCACAGAGACTGAACACTGAAGCTTTCTTT,CAISQRLNTEAFF
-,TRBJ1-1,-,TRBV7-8,TGTGCCAGCATCCCAGGGGTTGGGTTGATCACTGAAGCTTTCTTT,CASIPGVGLITEAFF
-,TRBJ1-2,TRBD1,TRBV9,TGTGCCAGCAGCGTAACGGGGACAGACGACTATGGCTACACCTTC,CASSVTGTDDYGYTF
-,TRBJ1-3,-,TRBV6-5,TGTGCCAGCAGTTACTCGGACTCAAGCTCTGGAAACACCATATATTTT,CASSYSDSSSGNTIYF
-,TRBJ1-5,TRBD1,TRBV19,TGTGCCAGTAGCGCCGACAGGGCCTTCAATCAGCCCCAGCATTTT,CASSADRAFNQPQHF
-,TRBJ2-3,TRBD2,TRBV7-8,TGTGCCAGCAGCTTAGCGGGGCGAGTAGCGGGAGAGTCAGATACGCAGTATTTT,CASSLAGRVAGESDTQYF
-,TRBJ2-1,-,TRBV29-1,TGCAGCGTTGAACCCCGGGCCACTACGCGGGACGGTGAGCAGTTCTTC,CSVEPRATTRDGEQFF